The sequence of this TCR beta chain was determined in a study of radiation and T cells in renal cell carcinoma. Sample time point: blood 4 weeks post-SBRT, at nephrectomy. Documented treatment: 15 Gy SBRT to primary tumor, nephrectomy 4 weeks later. Radiation-treated patients gave blood at baseline, week 2 and week 4. This clone showed up just once. What it recognizes is unknown. The junction departs from germline at one end; a sequencing error may be responsible. TCRdb's copy holds only in-frame clones and misses some; the assay was immunoSEQ multiplex PCR. The table lists over 85,000 clones, around four fifths of them singletons. Germline CDR1 GTSNPN, CDR2 SVGIG (reference sequence). This CDR3 is 13 amino acids long. Study-wide findings and caveats: From baseline, blood top tumor clonotypes peaked at 2 weeks post-radiation.

The rearrangement joins TRBV30 to TRBJ1-2; no definite D call. Specimen: blood, collected from a patient whose treatment included radiotherapy and nephrectomy. This TCR was recovered from a man aged 50-59 years with renal cell carcinoma. The CDR3 protein is CARSNSNNYGYTF. As DNA, the CDR3 is TGTGCCCGGAGTAACAGCAATAACTATGGCTACACCTTC.